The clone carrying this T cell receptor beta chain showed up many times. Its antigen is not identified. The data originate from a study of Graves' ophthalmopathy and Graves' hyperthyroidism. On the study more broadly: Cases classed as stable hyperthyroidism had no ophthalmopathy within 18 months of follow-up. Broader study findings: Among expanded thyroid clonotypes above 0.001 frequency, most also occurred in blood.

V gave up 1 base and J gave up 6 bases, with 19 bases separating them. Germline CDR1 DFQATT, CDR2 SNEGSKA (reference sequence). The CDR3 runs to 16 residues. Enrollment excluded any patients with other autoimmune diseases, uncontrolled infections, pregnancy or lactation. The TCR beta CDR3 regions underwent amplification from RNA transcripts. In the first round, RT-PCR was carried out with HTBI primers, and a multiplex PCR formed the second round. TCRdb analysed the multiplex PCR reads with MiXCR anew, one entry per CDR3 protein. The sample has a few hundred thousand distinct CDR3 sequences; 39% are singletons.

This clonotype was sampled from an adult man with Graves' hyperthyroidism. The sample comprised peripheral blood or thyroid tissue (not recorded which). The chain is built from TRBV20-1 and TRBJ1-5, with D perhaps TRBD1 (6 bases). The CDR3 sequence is CSARGGLGGAAQPQHF. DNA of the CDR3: TGCAGTGCTAGAGGGGGGCTAGGGGGGGCAGCTCAGCCCCAGCATTTT.